Following are 29 T cell receptor beta chains from one sample sequenced in a study of blood T cell repertoires in COVID-19. Produced via immunoSEQ multiplex PCR; TCRdb's table is partial and in-frame only. The sample holds about 310,000 clones, around 89% seen once. Material for sequencing was peripheral blood. These receptors all stem from a woman between 35 and 50 years old with COVID-19, enrolled during active disease.

The chain uses TRBV5-8 and TRBJ2-7, with D possibly matching TRBD1 (5 bases). The germline V and J ends were trimmed by 1 base and 3 bases, with 8 bases remaining between them. Germline V CDR1 and CDR2: SGHTS, YDEGEE. The CDR3 has 13 residues. CDR3 loop: CASSLQDSYEQYF. As DNA, the CDR3 is TGTGCCAGCAGCTTGCAAGACAGCTACGAGCAGTACTTC.

The sample holds one count of this clone. The V call is TRBV19, the J call TRBJ2-2; TRBD1 matches 8 bases. The CDR3 has 14 amino acids. Germline V lookup: CDR1 LNHDA, CDR2 SQIVND (reference sequence). The V and J ends lost 5 bases and 5 bases, in that order; junction bases with no gene match: 4. The CDR3: CASSGNRGTGELFF. DNA for the CDR3: TGTGCCAGTAGTGGGAACAGGGGGACCGGGGAGCTGTTTTTT.

The chain recombines TRBV25-1 with TRBJ1-6; TRBD1 agrees at 8 bases. CDR1 and CDR2 (germline): MGHDK, SYGVNS. The V segment lost 0 bases and the J segment 10 bases; nucleotides outside the gene matches: 11. CDR3 length: 17 residues. Here the CDR3 reads CASSEYVIWDRQSPLHF. The CDR3 DNA sequence: TGTGCCAGCAGTGAATATGTCATTTGGGACAGGCAATCACCCCTCCACTTT.

The chain links TRBV5-4 to TRBJ2-7; unclear D gene. Germline CDR1 is SGHNT and CDR2 is YYREEE (reference sequence). The CDR3 is 13 residues long. The ends were cut back, 4 bases at V and 1 base at J, with 9 bases in the middle. The CDR3 loop is CASSRPGSYEQYF. The CDR3 nucleotides are TGTGCCAGCAGCCGCCCGGGTTCCTACGAGCAGTACTTC.

The chain employs TRBV7-8 and TRBJ1-1, with TRBD1 identical over 9 bases. Germline V gives CDR1 SGHVS, CDR2 FQNEAQ. The CDR3 has 17 residues. V lost 2 bases to trimming and J lost 4 bases; unmatched junction nucleotides: 11. DNA for the CDR3: TGTGCCAGCAGCTTAAGAGGGGGGACAGGGATTGGCACTGAAGCTTTCTTT. It codes for CASSLRGGTGIGTEAFF.

This chain connects TRBV7-2 to TRBJ2-7; D gene ambiguous. Trimming left V 4 bases short and J 1 base short, with 14 bases between. The CDR3 is made up of 15 amino acids. Germline CDR1 and CDR2: SGHTA and FQGNSA. This CDR3 is CASSSKTTQSYEQYF. The CDR3 DNA sequence: TGTGCCAGCAGCTCAAAAACGACACAATCCTACGAGCAGTACTTC.

The V and J genes are TRBV5-5 and TRBJ1-1; tentative D call: TRBD1 (5 bases). This CDR3 comprises 15 residues. CDR1 SGHKS and CDR2 YYEKEE come from the germline V gene (reference sequence). Trimming left V 0 bases short and J 1 base short, with 10 bases between. In DNA, the CDR3 is TGTGCCAGCAGCTTGGTGGGGGGAGGGAACACTGAAGCTTTCTTT. Protein product: CASSLVGGGNTEAFF.

The CDR3 region has the DNA TGTGCCAGCAGCTGGAGGGGCGACAGGGTTGTAGCTGGGGAGCTGTTTTTT. As protein: CASSWRGDRVVAGELFF. V gene TRBV5-6 combines with J gene TRBJ2-2; a possible D gene is TRBD1 (7 bases). Germline CDR1 is SGHDT and CDR2 is YYEEEE. The CDR3 has 17 amino acids. With 3 bases removed from V and 8 bases from J, the gap between germline ends came to 23 bases.

The CDR3 DNA reads TGTGCCAGCAGCCAAGTGAGGCGGGACGGGAAAAACATTCAGTACTTC. It translates to CASSQVRRDGKNIQYF. The chain has TRBV3-1 (or the pseudogene TRBV3-2) and TRBJ2-4, with TRBD2 as a possible D gene (6 bases). Germline V gives CDR1 LGHDT, CDR2 YNNKEL (reference sequence). This CDR3 has 16 residues. Trimming left V 1 base short and J 4 bases short, with 14 bases between.

The chain is built from TRBV9 and TRBJ2-1; 9 nucleotides agree with TRBD2. The germline V gene has CDR1 SGDLS and CDR2 YYNGEE. Unmatched junction bases numbered 7, after V lost 3 bases and J lost 6 bases. The CDR3 consists of 15 residues. The CDR3 reads CASSAGTSTFNEQFF. CDR3 in DNA: TGTGCCAGCAGCGCCGGGACTAGCACGTTCAATGAGCAGTTCTTC.

This sequence joins TRBV19 and TRBJ2-1, with TRBD1 as a possible D gene (6 bases). Germline CDR1 and CDR2: LNHDA and SQIVND (reference sequence). V gave up 6 bases and J gave up 2 bases, with 11 bases separating them. CDR3 length: 14 amino acids. CDR3 DNA: TGTGCCAGTAGCCGGGACACAGCCTACAATGAGCAGTTCTTC. This sequence encodes CASSRDTAYNEQFF.

The chain joins TRBV30 to TRBJ1-2; TRBD1 matches 9 bases. Germline lookup yields CDR1 GTSNPN and CDR2 SVGIG (reference sequence). J lost 6 bases, V lost 0 bases, and 8 bases had no gene match. The CDR3 is made up of 15 amino acids. DNA of the CDR3: TGTGCCTGGAGTGTCCTTGGATGGACAGGGGATGGCTACACCTTC. This sequence encodes CAWSVLGWTGDGYTF.

The chain joins TRBV29-1 to TRBJ2-7; TRBD1 aligns across 7 bases. V shed 0 bases, J shed 4 bases, and the junction held 6 bases outside the gene matches. Germline loops: CDR1 SQVTM, CDR2 ANQGSEA. This CDR3 region has 14 residues. The CDR3 reads CSVEDTAGGYEQYF. The CDR3 bases are TGCAGCGTTGAAGATACGGCAGGGGGATACGAGCAGTACTTC.

This chain connects TRBV4-1 to TRBJ1-5; D not certain. Between the trimmed V and J ends, which lost 1 base and 7 bases, there was a span of 11 bases. This CDR3 region has 14 residues. Germline CDR1 reads MGHRA; CDR2 reads YSYEKL. CDR3: CASSQVQDLQPQHF. CDR3 coding DNA: TGCGCCAGCAGCCAAGTACAAGATTTGCAGCCCCAGCATTTT.

The chain carries TRBV6-5 and TRBJ1-2, with 9 bases matching TRBD1. With V trimmed by 6 bases and J by 6 bases, 8 bases remained unmatched. This CDR3 comprises 14 residues. Germline V gene sequence: CDR1 MNHEY, CDR2 SVGAGI. DNA of the CDR3: TGTGCCAGCAGGGGTAGGGGACAGGGTAATGGCTACACCTTC. Its translation: CASRGRGQGNGYTF.

This clone has only one observation. This chain joins TRBV7-6 and TRBJ1-4; no definite D call. The CDR3 spans 16 residues. V was shortened by 5 bases and J by 4 bases, with 17 bases between the two germline ends. Germline values: CDR1 SGHVS, CDR2 FNYEAQ. CDR3 bases: TGTGCCAGCAGCCCCGTCGGAGAGGGTGGTAATGAAAAACTGTTTTTT. It translates to CASSPVGEGGNEKLFF.

This clone was seen a single time. The rearrangement uses TRBV28 and TRBJ1-1; 9 positions agree with TRBD1. V lost 3 bases and J lost 5; bases outside the gene matches: 7. Germline V lookup: CDR1 MDHEN, CDR2 SYDVKM. The CDR3 covers 15 residues. The CDR3 nucleotides are TGTGCCAGCAGTTTGGGGGACAGGGATTTGACTGAAGCTTTCTTT. As protein: CASSLGDRDLTEAFF.

About this clone: At one boundary the junction diverges from the germline segment, which might be a read error. This chain links TRBV5-4 with TRBJ2-5, with D perhaps TRBD2 (7 bases). The CDR3 totals 15 residues. The germline V gene has CDR1 SGHNT and CDR2 YYREEE (reference sequence). CDR3 protein: CAGSLTVGGGETQYF. CDR3 in DNA: TGTGCCGGCAGCTTAACTGTGGGAGGGGGGGAGACCCAGTACTTC. The full variable domain, in which reference TRBV5-4 and TRBJ2-5 provide the parts outside the CDR3, is ETGVTQSPTHLIKTRGQQVTLRCSSQSGHNTVSWYQQALGQGPQFIFQYYREEENGRGNFPPRFSGLQFPNYSSELNVNALELDDSALYLCAGSLTVGGGETQYFGPGTRLLVL.

The chain recombines TRBV19 with TRBJ2-1, with 10 bases fitting TRBD1. The germline V gene encodes CDR1 LNHDA and CDR2 SQIVND (reference sequence). The CDR3 spans 16 residues. J was trimmed by 0 bases and V by 6 bases; bases with no gene match: 5. The DNA of the CDR3 is TGTGCCAGTAGCGACAGGGGGCTGAGCTCCTACAATGAGCAGTTCTTC. Residues: CASSDRGLSSYNEQFF.

The chain employs TRBV11-3 and TRBJ2-7; weak D call: TRBD2 (6 bases). CDR1 SGHNT and CDR2 YENEEA come from the germline V gene. The V end lost 2 bases, the J end lost 3 bases, and 14 bases lay between the germline ends. CDR3 length: 15 amino acids. CDR3 residues: CASSLRAGYSYEQYF. CDR3 bases: TGTGCCAGCAGCTTACGGGCGGGGTACAGCTACGAGCAGTACTTC.

The rearrangement joins TRBV6-5 to TRBJ1-2; TRBD1 agrees at 7 bases. V shed 6 bases, J shed 4 bases, and the junction held 8 bases outside the gene matches. CDR3 length equals 14 residues. Per the germline V gene, CDR1 is MNHEY and CDR2 is SVGAGI. CDR3 region: CASSEGARGYGYTF. The CDR3 DNA is TGTGCCAGCAGCGAGGGGGCGCGTGGCTATGGCTACACCTTC.

The chain links TRBV6-5 to TRBJ1-2, with TRBD1 matching 7 bases. Germline trimming cut 5 bases from V and 8 bases from J; bases unmatched to any gene: 8. This CDR3 spans 13 amino acids. CDR1 and CDR2 from the germline V gene are MNHEY and SVGAGI. The CDR3 sequence is CASSRQGTEGYTF. CDR3 nucleotides: TGTGCCAGCAGTCGACAGGGTACGGAGGGCTACACCTTC.

The chain joins TRBV28 to TRBJ1-2; 7 bases align to TRBD1. This CDR3 spans 13 amino acids. The germline V gene has CDR1 MDHEN and CDR2 SYDVKM. J was trimmed by 8 bases and V by 5 bases; bases with no gene match: 8. The CDR3 bases are TGTGCCAGCAGTGGGACAGCTTTTGGGGGCTACACCTTC. Translating gives CASSGTAFGGYTF.

The rearrangement joins TRBV7-9 to TRBJ1-2; weak D call: TRBD1 (6 bases). The germline V gene has CDR1 SEHNR and CDR2 FQNEAQ (reference sequence). The V end lost 5 bases, the J end lost 1 base, and 17 bases lay between the germline ends. CDR3 length: 16 residues. CDR3 bases: TGTGCCAGCAGCAACACAGGGTCTGGCGGTAACTATGGCTACACCTTC. Translating gives CASSNTGSGGNYGYTF.

This chain uses TRBV7-6 with TRBJ2-5, with TRBD2 matching 10 bases. Germline lookup yields CDR1 SGHVS and CDR2 FNYEAQ. This CDR3 is built from 13 residues. The trim removed 5 bases at V and 5 bases at J, leaving 2 bases unmatched. The CDR3 sequence: CASSQTSGETQYF. The CDR3 DNA reads as TGTGCCAGCAGCCAGACTAGCGGGGAGACCCAGTACTTC.

The chain uses TRBV6-5 and TRBJ2-5; a weak D match, TRBD2 (6 bases). CDR1 is MNHEY, CDR2 SVGAGI, per germline. V was clipped by 7 bases and J by 3 bases, with 15 bases between them. The CDR3 sequence is 14 residues long. Here the CDR3 reads CASTALGGEETQYF. The CDR3 DNA follows: TGTGCCAGCACGGCATTGGGGGGTGAAGAGACCCAGTACTTC.

This rearrangement joins TRBV5-1 to TRBJ1-2; D is uncertain. Germline V gene lookup returns CDR1 SGHRS and CDR2 YFSETQ. The CDR3 sequence is 13 residues long. Between the trimmed V and J ends, which lost 4 bases and 4 bases, there was a span of 11 bases. Here the CDR3 DNA reads TGCGCCAGCAGCCCGGCAGAGGCCTATGGCTACACCTTC. Encoded protein: CASSPAEAYGYTF.

This clone was counted only a few times. This chain uses TRBV10-2 with TRBJ1-6; 7 positions match TRBD1. In germline, CDR1 is WSHSY, CDR2 SAAADI. This CDR3 contains 18 residues. After removal of 3 bases from V and 0 bases from J, the junction contained 8 bases not matched to a gene. The CDR3 nucleotides read TGCGCCAGCAGTGACTCCCTACAGGGGAGCTCCTATAATTCACCCCTCCACTTT. This encodes CASSDSLQGSSYNSPLHF.

The V and J genes are TRBV28 and TRBJ1-1; TRBD1 might be the D (5 bases). The CDR3 sequence is 16 residues long. Germline V CDR1 and CDR2: MDHEN, SYDVKM. V was cut by 4 bases and J by 0 bases, with 15 bases left in between. The CDR3 protein is CASSSRSGTMNTEAFF. Here the CDR3 DNA reads TGTGCCAGCAGTTCCCGCTCCGGGACTATGAACACTGAAGCTTTCTTT.